Shown below are 5 T cell receptor beta chains from a single sample sequenced in a study of blood T cell repertoires in COVID-19. Libraries were prepared by immunoSEQ multiplex PCR; TCRdb keeps only in-frame clonotypes and omits some of them. The table lists hundreds of thousands of clones, 75% to 90% of them singletons. The source material was peripheral blood. All receptors derive from a man younger than 35 with COVID-19, enrolled during active disease.

The chain joins TRBV3-1 (or the pseudogene TRBV3-2) to TRBJ1-2, with a possible D match to TRBD1 (6 bases). Trimming cost V 2 bases and J 4 bases, with 14 bases left between them. This CDR3 region has 15 residues. Germline V lookup: CDR1 LGHDT, CDR2 YNNKEL (reference sequence). The CDR3 reads CASSQFAQGLYGYTF. The CDR3 DNA reads TGTGCCAGCAGCCAATTCGCACAGGGCCTCTATGGCTACACCTTC.

The rearrangement uses TRBV6-5 and TRBJ2-2; 8 bases are shared with TRBD2. Germline values: CDR1 MNHEY, CDR2 SVGAGI. CDR3 length: 16 residues. The V and J ends lost 2 bases and 6 bases, in that order; junction bases with no gene match: 8. The CDR3 sequence is CASSYLRGGGAGELFF. The CDR3 region has the DNA TGTGCCAGCAGTTACCTTCGGGGGGGAGGGGCCGGGGAGCTGTTTTTT.

The chain joins TRBV7-6 to TRBJ2-2, with 7 positions matching TRBD2. The CDR3 has 14 residues. Germline loops: CDR1 SGHVS, CDR2 FNYEAQ. V lost 3 bases, J lost 3 bases, and 1 base stayed unmatched. This CDR3 reads CASSFGLDTGELFF. The CDR3 DNA follows: TGTGCCAGCAGCTTCGGACTAGACACCGGGGAGCTGTTTTTT.

Comment on this clone: Different DNA sequences within this sample yield the same CDR3. The chain carries TRBV24-1 and TRBJ2-7; 11 nucleotides match TRBD2. J gave up 5 bases and V 3 bases, and 5 bases lay outside the gene matches. Per the germline V gene, CDR1 is KGHDR and CDR2 is SFDVKD. This CDR3 has 15 amino acids. CDR3 region: CATSDVAGGPNEQYF. CDR3 sequence (DNA): TGTGCCACCAGTGATGTAGCGGGAGGGCCAAACGAGCAGTACTTC.

The chain uses TRBV6-1 and TRBJ2-2; D gene unclear. Trimming removed 0 bases from V and 7 bases from J, with 6 bases in between. CDR3 size: 13 residues. Germline V gives CDR1 MNHNS, CDR2 SASEGT. The CDR3 is CASSEAGRGELFF. The DNA of the CDR3 is TGTGCCAGCAGTGAAGCTGGCCGCGGGGAGCTGTTTTTT.